This record covers a single TCR beta chain. V was trimmed by 1 base and J by 5 bases, leaving 11 bases between them. The length of the CDR3 is 15 residues. Germline V CDR1 and CDR2: SGHNT, YENEEA. Authors' analysis steps: Estimated nucleated cell counts came from reference gene primer amplification. The repertoire was sequenced with immunoSEQ multiplex PCR; TCRdb's copy has only in-frame clones and lacks some. Clone size and the V and J calls come from that table; the DNA yielded D and trimming. The sample includes some 180,000 clones, about 76% of them seen just once. The data belong to a study of blood T cell repertoires in COVID-19. Overall study: Collection of acute and convalescent COVID-19 samples took place in the United States, Italy and Spain. PBMCs, B-cell-depleted T cells, or T cells were the source of the cDNA or gDNA that made up the material.

V and J are TRBV11-3 and TRBJ2-2, with D possibly matching TRBD2 (6 bases). Input material: peripheral blood. The sequence was obtained from a woman between 45 and 60 years old with active or convalescent COVID-19. CDR3 region: CASSLVIGGTGELFF. The DNA of the CDR3 is TGTGCCAGCAGCTTAGTGATTGGAGGGACCGGGGAGCTGTTTTTT.